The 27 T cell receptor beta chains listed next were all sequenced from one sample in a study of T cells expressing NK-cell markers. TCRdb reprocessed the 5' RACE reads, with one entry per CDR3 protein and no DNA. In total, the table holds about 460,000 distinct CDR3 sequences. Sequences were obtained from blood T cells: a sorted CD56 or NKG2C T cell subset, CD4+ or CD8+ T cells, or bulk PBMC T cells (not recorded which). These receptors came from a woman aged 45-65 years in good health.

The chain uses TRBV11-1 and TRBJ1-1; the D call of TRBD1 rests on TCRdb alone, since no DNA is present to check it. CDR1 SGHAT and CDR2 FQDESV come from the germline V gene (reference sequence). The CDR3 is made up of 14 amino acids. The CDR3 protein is CASRDTRGNTEAFF.

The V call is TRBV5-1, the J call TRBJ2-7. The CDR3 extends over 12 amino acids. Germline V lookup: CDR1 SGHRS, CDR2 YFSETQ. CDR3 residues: CASSYDLNEQYF.

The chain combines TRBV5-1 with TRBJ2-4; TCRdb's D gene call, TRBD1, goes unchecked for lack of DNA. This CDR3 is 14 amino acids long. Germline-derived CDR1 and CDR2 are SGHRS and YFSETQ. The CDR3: CASSLRDAKNIQYF.

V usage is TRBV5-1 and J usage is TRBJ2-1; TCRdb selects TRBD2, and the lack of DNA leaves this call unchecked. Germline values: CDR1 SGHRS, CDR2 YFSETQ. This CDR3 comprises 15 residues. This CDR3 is CASSFSGSGHNEQFF.

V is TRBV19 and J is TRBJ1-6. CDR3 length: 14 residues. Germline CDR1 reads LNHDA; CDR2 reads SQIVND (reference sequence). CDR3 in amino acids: CASSPRDFITPLHF.

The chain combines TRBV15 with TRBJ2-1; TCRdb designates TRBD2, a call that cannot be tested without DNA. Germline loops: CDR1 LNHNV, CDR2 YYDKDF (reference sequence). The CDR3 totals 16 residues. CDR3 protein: CATSRDLSGRAYEQFF.

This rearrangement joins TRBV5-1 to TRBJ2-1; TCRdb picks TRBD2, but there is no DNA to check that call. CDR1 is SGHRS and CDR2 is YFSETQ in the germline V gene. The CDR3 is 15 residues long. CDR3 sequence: CASSLAFAGANEQFF. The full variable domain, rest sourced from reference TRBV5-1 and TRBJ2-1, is KAGVTQTPRYLIKTRGQQVTLSCSPISGHRSVSWYQQTPGQGLQFLFEYFSETQRNKGNFPGRFSGRQFSNSRSEMNVSTLELGDSALYLCASSLAFAGANEQFFGPGTRLTVL.

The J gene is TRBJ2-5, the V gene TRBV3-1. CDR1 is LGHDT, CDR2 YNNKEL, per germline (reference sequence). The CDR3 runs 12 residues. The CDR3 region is CASSHSRETQYF.

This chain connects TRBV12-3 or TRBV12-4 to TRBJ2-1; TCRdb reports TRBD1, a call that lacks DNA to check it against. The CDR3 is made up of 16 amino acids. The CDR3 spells CASSLWGLGAYNEQFF.

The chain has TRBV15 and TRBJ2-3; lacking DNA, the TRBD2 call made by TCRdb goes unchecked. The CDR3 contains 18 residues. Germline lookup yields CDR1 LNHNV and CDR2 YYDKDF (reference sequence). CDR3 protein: CATSFGTSGIPSTDTQYF.

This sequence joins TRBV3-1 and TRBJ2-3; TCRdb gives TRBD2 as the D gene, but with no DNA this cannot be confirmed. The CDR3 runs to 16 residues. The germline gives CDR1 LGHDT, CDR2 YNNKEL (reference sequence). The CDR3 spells CASSVMSGASTDTQYF.

The CDR3 spells CASSVGTKWGELFF. The V call is TRBV9, the J call TRBJ2-2. This CDR3 region has 14 residues. Germline V lookup: CDR1 SGDLS, CDR2 YYNGEE.

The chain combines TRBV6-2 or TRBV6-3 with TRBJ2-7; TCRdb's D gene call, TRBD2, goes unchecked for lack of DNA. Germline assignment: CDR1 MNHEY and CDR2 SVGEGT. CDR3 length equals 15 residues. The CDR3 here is CASSYVAGGPAEQYF.

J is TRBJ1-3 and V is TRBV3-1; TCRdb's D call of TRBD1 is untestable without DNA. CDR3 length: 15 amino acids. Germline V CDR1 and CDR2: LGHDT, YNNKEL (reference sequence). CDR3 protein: CASSSGTVSGNTIYF.

Here the CDR3 reads CASRPINRGHEKLFF. The chain combines TRBV2 with TRBJ1-4; TCRdb names TRBD1, which stays unverified in the absence of DNA. Germline V gene sequence: CDR1 SNHLY, CDR2 FYNNEI. The length of the CDR3 is 15 residues.

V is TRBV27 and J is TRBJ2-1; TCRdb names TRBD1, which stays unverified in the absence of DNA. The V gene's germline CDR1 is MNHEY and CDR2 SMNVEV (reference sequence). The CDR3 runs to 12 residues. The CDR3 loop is CASSLVGGRWFF.

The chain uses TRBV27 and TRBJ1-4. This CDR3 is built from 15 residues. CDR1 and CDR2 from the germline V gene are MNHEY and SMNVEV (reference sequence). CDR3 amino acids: CASSLVGRVDEKLFF.

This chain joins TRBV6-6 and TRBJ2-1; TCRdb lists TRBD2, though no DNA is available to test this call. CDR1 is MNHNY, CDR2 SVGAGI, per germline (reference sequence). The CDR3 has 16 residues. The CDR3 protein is CASSSNSGQMANEQFF.

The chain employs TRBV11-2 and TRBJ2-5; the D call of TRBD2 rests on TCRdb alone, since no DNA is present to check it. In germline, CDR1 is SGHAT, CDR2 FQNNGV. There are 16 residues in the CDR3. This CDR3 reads CASSHWKLASQETQYF.

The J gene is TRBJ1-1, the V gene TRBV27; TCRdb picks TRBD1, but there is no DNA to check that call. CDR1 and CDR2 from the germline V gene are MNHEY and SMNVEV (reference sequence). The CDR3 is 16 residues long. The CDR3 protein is CASSYTGVRRNTEAFF.

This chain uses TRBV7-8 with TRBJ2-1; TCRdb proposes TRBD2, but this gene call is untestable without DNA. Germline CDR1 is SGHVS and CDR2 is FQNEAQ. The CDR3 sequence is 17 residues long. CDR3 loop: CASSPGLAGFGYNEQFF.

The CDR3 here is CASSHVIAEKLAKNIQYF. The chain links TRBV4-1 to TRBJ2-4; TCRdb calls TRBD2, which cannot be checked without DNA. Germline CDR1 reads MGHRA; CDR2 reads YSYEKL. The CDR3 is 18 residues long.

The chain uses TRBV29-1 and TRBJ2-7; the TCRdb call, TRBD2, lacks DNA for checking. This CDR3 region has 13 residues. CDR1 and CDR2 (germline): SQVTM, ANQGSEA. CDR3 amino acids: CSVEGSTSGFRYF.

CDR3 loop: CSALQGTGELFF. This sequence joins TRBV20-1 and TRBJ2-2. This CDR3 contains 12 residues. CDR1 is DFQATT and CDR2 is SNEGSKA in the germline V gene (reference sequence).

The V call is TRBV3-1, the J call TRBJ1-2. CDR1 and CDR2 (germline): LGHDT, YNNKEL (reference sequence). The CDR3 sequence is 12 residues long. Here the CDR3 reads CASSQDGRGYTF. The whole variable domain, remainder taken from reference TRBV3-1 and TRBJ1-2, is DTAVSQTPKYLVTQMGNDKSIKCEQNLGHDTMYWYKQDSKKFLKIMFSYNNKELIINETVPNRFSPKSPDKAHLNLHINSLELGDSAVYFCASSQDGRGYTFGSGTRLTVV.

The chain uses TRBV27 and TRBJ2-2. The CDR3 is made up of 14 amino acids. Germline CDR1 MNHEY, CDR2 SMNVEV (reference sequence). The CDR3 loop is CASSPTGVPGELFF.

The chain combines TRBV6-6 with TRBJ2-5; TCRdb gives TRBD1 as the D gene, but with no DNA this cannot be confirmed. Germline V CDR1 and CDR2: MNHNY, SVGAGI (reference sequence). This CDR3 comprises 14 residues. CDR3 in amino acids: CASSYGQAGETQYF.